The rows below give T cell receptor beta chains drawn from one sample of a study of cytomegalovirus exposure and HLA in healthy donors. The method was immunoSEQ multiplex PCR; TCRdb's version includes in-frame clones alone and lacks a portion of them. The sample comprises 80,000 to 95,000 clones, roughly 77% of which are singletons, and about 15% rests with the top ten. The sample was PBMCs. Receptors originate from a woman in her thirties or forties in good health and CMV-seropositive. Both conserved end residues are trimmed from each CDR3. Not all rows give a size; the values are once, few, many and, for expanded clones, a class.

J gene,clone size,V gene,CDR3 protein
TRBJ2-5,.,TRBV9,ASSGGQGVGETQY
TRBJ2-1,.,TRBV5-8,ASPRGVAALNEQF
TRBJ2-1,.,TRBV11-2,ASREEESAFREQF
TRBJ1-1,.,TRBV11-2,ASSLDLLLYTEAF
TRBJ1-4,.,TRBV28,ASSFVGSGSKKLF
TRBJ1-6,.,TRBV6-1,ASSGRTDNSPLH
TRBJ2-7,.,TRBV6-6,ASTLGVHEQY
TRBJ2-1,.,TRBV11-3,ASSSYSGSSYNEQF
TRBJ1-1,.,TRBV9,ASSQGQGGNTEAF
TRBJ1-2,.,TRBV30,AWGGTGVSNYGYT
TRBJ2-1,.,TRBV7-9,ASSPSGTGSYNEQF
TRBJ1-1,.,TRBV2,ACMTGYTEAF
TRBJ2-2,few,TRBV18,ASSLGLTNTGELF
TRBJ2-4,.,TRBV5-1,ASSLEGLAGNIQY
TRBJ2-7,.,TRBV7-9,ASSLGQGTAYEQY
TRBJ1-2,few,TRBV27,ASSLSLPLIYGYT
TRBJ1-1,.,TRBV7-2,ASSLGGSTGAGTEAF
TRBJ2-1,.,TRBV6-5,ASSRDRGLYNEQF
TRBJ1-1,.,TRBV6-5,ASSLGMGGTEAF
TRBJ2-3,once,TRBV4-1,ASSQVGGRGRTAWADTQY
TRBJ2-5,.,TRBV25-1,ASSDPGVRETQY
TRBJ2-7,.,TRBV5-1,ASSLERIGYEQY
TRBJ2-7,.,TRBV7-2,ASSLGEGPYEQY
TRBJ1-2,few,TRBV7-9,ASSLEASVGGYT
TRBJ1-4,.,TRBV19,ASKDRSNEKLF
TRBJ1-1,.,TRBV13,ASSQTGVSTEAF
TRBJ1-3,.,TRBV16,ASSQTLRNTIY
TRBJ1-1,.,TRBV2,ASSDPGGNTEAF
TRBJ1-5,.,TRBV2,ASTTKEGQPQH
TRBJ1-2,.,TRBV13,ASSDGIWDWNDGIRGQSVGGYT
TRBJ2-7,.,TRBV7-6,ASSRDSPNRGSYEQY
TRBJ1-2,.,TRBV5-8,ASSLYRGQGYT
TRBJ2-3,.,TRBV9,ASSVVDRDSADTQY
TRBJ2-3,.,TRBV4-1,ASSREGEWDTQY
TRBJ1-5,.,TRBV27,ASSLSAGGTKPQH
TRBJ2-3,.,TRBV9,ASSGTGLSTDTQY
TRBJ1-1,.,TRBV5-1,ASSKETGYIAF
TRBJ1-1,.,TRBV5-1,ASSFGPNTEAF
TRBJ1-3,once,TRBV5-8,ASSFSSGTGNTIY
TRBJ1-2,.,TRBV27,ASSLSRGVYGYT
TRBJ1-1,.,TRBV5-1,ASSLDVLGRGTEAF
TRBJ2-2,.,TRBV11-2,ASSLTNTGELF
TRBJ2-5,.,TRBV30,AWSVLGETQY
TRBJ2-3,.,TRBV7-3,ASSLKASGRADTQY
TRBJ2-3,.,TRBV19,ASSTPNGQGRDTQY
TRBJ1-1,few,TRBV19,ASSMARSEAF
TRBJ2-4,.,TRBV10-3,AISERGVENIQY
TRBJ2-7,few,TRBV7-2,ASSLVKGQGYEQY
TRBJ2-7,.,TRBV21-1,ARPRDEQY
TRBJ1-4,.,TRBV2,ASGDRVEEKLF
TRBJ2-3,.,TRBV21-1,APMSRDTQY
TRBJ2-1,.,TRBV7-9,ASSLVLRGKAGSYNEQF
TRBJ2-1,once,TRBV2,ASSPHRVTNEQF
TRBJ2-7,.,TRBV30,AWSATGSTYEQY
TRBJ2-7,.,TRBV28,ASSLLGQGYEQY